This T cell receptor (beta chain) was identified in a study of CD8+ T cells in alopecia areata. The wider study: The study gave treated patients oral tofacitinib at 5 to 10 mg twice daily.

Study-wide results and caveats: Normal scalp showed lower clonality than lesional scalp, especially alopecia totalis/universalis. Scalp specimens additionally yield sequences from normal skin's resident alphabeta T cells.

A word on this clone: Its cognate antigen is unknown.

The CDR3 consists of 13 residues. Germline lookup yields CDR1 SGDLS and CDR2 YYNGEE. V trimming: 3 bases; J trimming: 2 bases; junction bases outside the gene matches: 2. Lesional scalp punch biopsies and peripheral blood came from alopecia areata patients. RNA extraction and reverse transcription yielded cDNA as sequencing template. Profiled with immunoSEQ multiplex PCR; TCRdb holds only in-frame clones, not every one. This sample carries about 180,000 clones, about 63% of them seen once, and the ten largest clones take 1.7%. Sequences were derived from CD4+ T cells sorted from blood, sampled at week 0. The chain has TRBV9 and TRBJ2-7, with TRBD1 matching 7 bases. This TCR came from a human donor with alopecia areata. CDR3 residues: CASSGQGTYEQYF. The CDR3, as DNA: TGTGCCAGCAGCGGACAGGGAACCTACGAGCAGTACTTC.